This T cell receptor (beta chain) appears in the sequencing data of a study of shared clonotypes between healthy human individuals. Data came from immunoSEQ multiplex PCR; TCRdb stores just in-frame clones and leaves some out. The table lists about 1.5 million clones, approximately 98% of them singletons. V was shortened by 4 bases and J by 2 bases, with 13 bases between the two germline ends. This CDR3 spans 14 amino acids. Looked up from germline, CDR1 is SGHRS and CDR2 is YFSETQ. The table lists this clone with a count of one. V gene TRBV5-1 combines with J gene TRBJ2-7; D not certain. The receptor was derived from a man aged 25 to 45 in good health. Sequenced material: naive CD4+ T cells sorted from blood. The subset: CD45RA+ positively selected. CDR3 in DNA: TGCGCCAGCAGCATGGGATCAAGTGCCTACGAGCAGTACTTC. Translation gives CASSMGSSAYEQYF.